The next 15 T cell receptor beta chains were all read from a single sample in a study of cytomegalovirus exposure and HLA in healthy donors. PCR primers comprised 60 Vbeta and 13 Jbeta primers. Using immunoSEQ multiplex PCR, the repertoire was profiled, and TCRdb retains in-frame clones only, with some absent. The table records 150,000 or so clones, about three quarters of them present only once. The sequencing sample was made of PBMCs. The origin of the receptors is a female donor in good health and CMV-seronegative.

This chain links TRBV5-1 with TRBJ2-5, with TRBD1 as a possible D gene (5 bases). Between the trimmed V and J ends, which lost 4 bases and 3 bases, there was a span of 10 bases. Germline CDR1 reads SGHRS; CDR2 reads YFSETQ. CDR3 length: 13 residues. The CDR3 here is CASSMIREETQYF. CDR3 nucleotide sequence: TGCGCCAGCAGCATGATCAGGGAAGAGACCCAGTACTTC.

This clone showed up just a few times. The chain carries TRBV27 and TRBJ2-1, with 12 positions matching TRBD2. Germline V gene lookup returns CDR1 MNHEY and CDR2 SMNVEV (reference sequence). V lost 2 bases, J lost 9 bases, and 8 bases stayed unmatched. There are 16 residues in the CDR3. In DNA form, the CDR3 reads TGTGCCAGCAGTTTACCTCCGACTAGCGGGAGTAGTGAGCAGTTCTTC. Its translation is CASSLPPTSGSSEQFF.

The CDR3 region is CASSTLRQGGTEAFF. The CDR3 nucleotides read TGTGCCAGCAGCACCCTGAGGCAGGGAGGCACTGAAGCTTTCTTT. The rearrangement joins TRBV7-9 to TRBJ1-1; possibly TRBD1 for D (5 bases). Trimming cost V 5 bases and J 4 bases, with 17 bases left between them. This CDR3 contains 15 residues. Germline CDR1 and CDR2: SEHNR and FQNEAQ (reference sequence).

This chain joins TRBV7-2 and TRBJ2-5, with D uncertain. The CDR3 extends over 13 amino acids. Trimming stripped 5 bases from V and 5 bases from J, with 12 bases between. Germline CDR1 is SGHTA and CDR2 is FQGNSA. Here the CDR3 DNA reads TGTGCCAGCAGCCCGTCTAGTGCTGAGACCCAGTACTTC. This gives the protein CASSPSSAETQYF.

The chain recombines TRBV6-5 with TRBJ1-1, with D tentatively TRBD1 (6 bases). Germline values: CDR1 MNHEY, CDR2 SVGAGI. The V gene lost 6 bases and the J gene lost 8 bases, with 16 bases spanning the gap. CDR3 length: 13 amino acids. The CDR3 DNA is TGTGCCAGCAGCTGGTACAGGGACGGGGAAGCTTTCTTT. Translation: CASSWYRDGEAFF.

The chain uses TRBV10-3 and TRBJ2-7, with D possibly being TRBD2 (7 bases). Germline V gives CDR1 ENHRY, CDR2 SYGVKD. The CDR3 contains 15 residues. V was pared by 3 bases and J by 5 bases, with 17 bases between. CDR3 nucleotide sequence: TGTGCCATCAGTGATCGAGGGAGGGGGGGCAACGAGCAGTACTTC. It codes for CAISDRGRGGNEQYF.

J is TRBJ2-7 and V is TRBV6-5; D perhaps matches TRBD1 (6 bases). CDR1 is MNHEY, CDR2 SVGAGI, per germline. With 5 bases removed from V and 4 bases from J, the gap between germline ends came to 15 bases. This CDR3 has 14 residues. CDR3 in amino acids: CASSAGTTVYEQYF. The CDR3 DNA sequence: TGTGCCAGCAGTGCCGGGACAACGGTGTACGAGCAGTACTTC.

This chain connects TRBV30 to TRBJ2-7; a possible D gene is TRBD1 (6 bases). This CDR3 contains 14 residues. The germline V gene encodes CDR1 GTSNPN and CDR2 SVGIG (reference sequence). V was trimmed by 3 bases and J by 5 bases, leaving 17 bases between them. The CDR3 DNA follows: TGTGCCTGGAGGGAACAGGGAAATAGTAACGAGCAGTACTTC. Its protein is CAWREQGNSNEQYF.

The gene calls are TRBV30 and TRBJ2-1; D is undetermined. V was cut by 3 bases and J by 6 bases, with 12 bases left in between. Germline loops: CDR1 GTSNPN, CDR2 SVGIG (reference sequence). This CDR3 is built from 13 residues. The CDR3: CAWRVSPFNEQFF. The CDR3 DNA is TGTGCCTGGAGGGTGAGTCCATTCAATGAGCAGTTCTTC.

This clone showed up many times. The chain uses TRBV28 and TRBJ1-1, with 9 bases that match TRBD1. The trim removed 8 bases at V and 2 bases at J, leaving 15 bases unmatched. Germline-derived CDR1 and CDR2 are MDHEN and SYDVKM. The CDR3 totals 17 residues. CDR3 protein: CASGPGGQGLYNTEAFF. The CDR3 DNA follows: TGTGCCAGCGGACCGGGGGGACAGGGATTATATAACACTGAAGCTTTCTTT. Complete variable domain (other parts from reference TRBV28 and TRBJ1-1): DVKVTQSSRYLVKRTGEKVFLECVQDMDHENMFWYRQDPGLGLRLIYFSYDVKMKEKGDIPEGYSVSREKKERFSLILESASTNQTSMYLCASGPGGQGLYNTEAFFGQGTRLTVV.

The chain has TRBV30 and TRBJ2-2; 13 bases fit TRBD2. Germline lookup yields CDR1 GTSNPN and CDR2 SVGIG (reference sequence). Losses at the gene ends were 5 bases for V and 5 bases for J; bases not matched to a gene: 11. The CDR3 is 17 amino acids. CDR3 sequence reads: CAWDRGLAGVDTGELFF. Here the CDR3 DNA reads TGTGCCTGGGACCGTGGACTAGCGGGAGTGGATACCGGGGAGCTGTTTTTT. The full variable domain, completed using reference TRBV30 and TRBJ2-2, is SQTIHQWPATLVQPVGSPLSLECTVEGTSNPNLYWYRQAAGRGLQLLFYSVGIGQISSEVPQNLSASRPQDRQFILSSKKLLLSDSGFYLCAWDRGLAGVDTGELFFGEGSRLTVL.

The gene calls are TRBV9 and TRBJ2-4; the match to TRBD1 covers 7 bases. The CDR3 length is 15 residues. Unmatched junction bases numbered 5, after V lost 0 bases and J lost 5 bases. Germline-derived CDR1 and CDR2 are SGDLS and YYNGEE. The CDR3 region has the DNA TGTGCCAGCAGCGTAGATCCGGGACAGCAAAACATTCAGTACTTC. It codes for CASSVDPGQQNIQYF. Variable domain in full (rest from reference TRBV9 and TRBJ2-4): DSGVTQTPKHLITATGQRVTLRCSPRSGDLSVYWYQQSLDQGLQFLIQYYNGEERAKGNILERFSAQQFPDLHSELNLSSLELGDSALYFCASSVDPGQQNIQYFGAGTRLSVL.

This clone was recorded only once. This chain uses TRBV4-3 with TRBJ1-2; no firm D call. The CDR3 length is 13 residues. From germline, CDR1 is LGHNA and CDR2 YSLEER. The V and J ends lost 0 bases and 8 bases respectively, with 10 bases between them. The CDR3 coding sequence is TGCGCCAGCAGCCAAGAATTAACACCCGGCTACACCTTC. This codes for CASSQELTPGYTF.

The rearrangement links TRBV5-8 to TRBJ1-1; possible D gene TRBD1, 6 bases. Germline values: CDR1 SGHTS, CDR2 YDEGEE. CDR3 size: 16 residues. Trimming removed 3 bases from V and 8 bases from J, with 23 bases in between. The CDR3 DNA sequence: TGTGCCAGCAGCTGGGCACAGGGTACTGACGCCCGCGAAGCTTTCTTT. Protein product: CASSWAQGTDAREAFF.

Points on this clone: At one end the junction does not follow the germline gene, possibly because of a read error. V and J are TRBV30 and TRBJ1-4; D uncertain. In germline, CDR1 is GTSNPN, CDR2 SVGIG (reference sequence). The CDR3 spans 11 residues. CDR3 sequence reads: CAWSVGGSSKF. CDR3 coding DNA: TGTGCCTGGAGTGTAGGCGGCTCCTCGAAGTTT.